The text below deals with one TCR beta chain. The antigen remains undetermined. Here immunoSEQ multiplex PCR was the method, and the copy in TCRdb shows in-frame clones only, minus some. The sample gives around 130,000 clones, around nine tenths of which show up once; approximately 2.8% is in the top ten. The CDR3 extends over 16 amino acids. V lost 5 bases and J lost 7, with 21 bases in between. Germline-derived CDR1 and CDR2 are LGHDT and YNNKEL (reference sequence). The sample belongs to a study of T cell responses to AZD1222 COVID-19 vaccine. Whole-study results and caveats: Among vaccine-associated CD4 TCRs, coverage spanned spike, with dominance at 160-218 and 743-854. Spike-specific TCR breadth rose after two AZD1222 doses, and depth rose as well. Clonal diversity may have been underestimated in mostly white British donors.

The chain joins TRBV3-1 (or the pseudogene TRBV3-2) to TRBJ2-1; possibly TRBD2 for D (7 bases). This sequence was found in an adult who received the AZD1222 COVID-19 vaccine. The source was peripheral blood, collected 28 days after the second AZD1222 dose. Here the CDR3 reads CASSAGALAMGNEQFF. CDR3 coding DNA: TGTGCCAGCAGCGCGGGGGCACTAGCGATGGGGAATGAGCAGTTCTTC.